These 6 T cell receptor beta chains originate from one sample sequenced in a study of identical twins (TCRdb year 2016). Library preparation was by 5' RACE. TCRdb names Illumina HiSeq 2000 as the instrument used. Through fastp at Q25 and MiXCR, TCRdb rebuilt clones from the public reads, retaining in-frame beta chains. CDR3 protein sequences are deduplicated, and each keeps its most common genes and DNA. The table for this sample lists under 300,000 distinct CDR3 sequences; more than 12% of them were counted only once. The top ten clones comprise approximately 10% of the sample. The sequencing sample was made of memory (CD45RO+) T cells sorted from blood. In light of the paper, this sample's cell subset or site label describes: CD45RO+ enriched T cells. These receptors came from a woman under 30 in good health.

The DNA of the CDR3 is TGCGCCAGCAGCCAAGTGACAGGGCACAACACCATATATTTT. Translating it yields CASSQVTGHNTIYF. The chain combines TRBV4-3 with TRBJ1-3; 7 bases agree with TRBD1. The length of the CDR3 is 14 residues. With 1 base clipped from V and 7 bases from J, the junction kept 4 bases outside the gene matches. The germline gives CDR1 LGHNA, CDR2 YSLEER.

The V gene is TRBV5-1, the J gene TRBJ1-3, with 7 nucleotides matching TRBD1. The CDR3 loop spans 13 amino acids. After removal of 5 bases from V and 8 bases from J, the junction contained 7 bases not matched to a gene. CDR1 is SGHRS, CDR2 YFSETQ, per germline. The CDR3 bases are TGCGCCAGCAGGCCCCGACAGGGAGACACCATATATTTT. Protein product: CASRPRQGDTIYF.

This clonotype was seen a handful of times. The chain recombines TRBV5-1 with TRBJ2-1; a weak D match, TRBD2 (5 bases). The V gene lost 1 base and the J gene lost 4 bases, with 12 bases spanning the gap. The CDR3 has 15 amino acids. Germline-derived CDR1 and CDR2 are SGHRS and YFSETQ. CDR3 loop: CASSLKVRTYNEQFF. For the CDR3, the DNA is TGCGCCAGCAGCTTGAAAGTCAGGACTTACAATGAGCAGTTCTTC.

This clonotype came up a few times. This chain joins TRBV9 and TRBJ2-2; TRBD2 aligns across 10 bases. This CDR3 region has 16 residues. Germline V lookup: CDR1 SGDLS, CDR2 YYNGEE. The trim removed 4 bases at V and 3 bases at J, leaving 6 bases unmatched. The CDR3 nucleotides read TGTGCCAGCAGCAAGCGGGAGGGCCTTGACACCGGGGAGCTGTTTTTT. Protein product: CASSKREGLDTGELFF.

This clonotype was counted many times. The V call is TRBV12-3 or TRBV12-4, the J call TRBJ1-2, with 7 nucleotides matching TRBD1. This CDR3 contains 13 residues. V shed 7 bases and J 5 bases; nucleotides not matched to a gene: 7. The CDR3 DNA reads TGTGCCAGCAAAACGGGACAGACTTATGGCTACACCTTC. Translated, it gives CASKTGQTYGYTF.

In its sample, this clonotype was seen many times. This chain links TRBV15 with TRBJ2-1, with unresolved D. The length of the CDR3 is 12 residues. The V and J ends lost 0 bases and 9 bases respectively, with 6 bases between them. The V gene's germline CDR1 is LNHNV and CDR2 YYDKDF (reference sequence). The CDR3 protein is CATSRDWGEQFF. The CDR3 DNA is TGTGCCACCAGCAGAGATTGGGGTGAGCAGTTCTTC.